This T cell receptor beta chain is from a study of blood T cell repertoires in COVID-19. Study background: Samples representing acute and convalescent COVID-19 were sourced from the United States, Italy and Spain.

Seattle participants joined during active infection and were tracked over time. In the authors' workflow: By means of reference gene primer amplification, nucleated cell counts were estimated. Profiled with immunoSEQ multiplex PCR; TCRdb holds only in-frame clones, not every one. Clone size and the V and J calls come from that table; the DNA yielded D and trimming. Here the sample spans about 200,000 clones, 79% being singletons. Germline V gene data show CDR1 as SGHNT and CDR2 as YYREEE (reference sequence). The V and J ends lost 1 base and 4 bases respectively, with 11 bases between them. CDR3 length equals 14 residues.

Sequences were obtained from peripheral blood. The chain recombines TRBV5-4 with TRBJ1-2; D perhaps matches TRBD1 (6 bases). This sequence originates from a woman aged 40 to 50 with COVID-19, enrolled during active disease. The CDR3: CASSLRTGSYGYTF. CDR3 sequence (DNA): TGTGCCAGCAGCTTGCGAACAGGGAGCTATGGCTACACCTTC.